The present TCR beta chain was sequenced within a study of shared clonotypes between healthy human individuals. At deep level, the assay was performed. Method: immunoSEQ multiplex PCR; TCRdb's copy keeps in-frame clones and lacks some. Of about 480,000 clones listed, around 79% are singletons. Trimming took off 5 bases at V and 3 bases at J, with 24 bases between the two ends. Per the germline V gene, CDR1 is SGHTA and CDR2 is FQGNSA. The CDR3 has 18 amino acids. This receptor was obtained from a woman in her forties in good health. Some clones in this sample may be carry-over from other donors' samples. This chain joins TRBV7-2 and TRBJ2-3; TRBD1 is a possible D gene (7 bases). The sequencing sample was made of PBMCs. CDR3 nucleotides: TGTGCCAGCAGCGCGACAGGGTCGGGGGAGGTCAAGACAGATACGCAGTATTTT. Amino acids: CASSATGSGEVKTDTQYF.